Shown below are 20 T cell receptor beta chains from a single sample sequenced in a study of CD8 T cells in ankylosing spondylitis. No antigen has been assigned to these receptors. MiXCR was run by TCRdb on the 5' RACE reads, yielding one entry per CDR3 protein. The data contain roughly 700,000 distinct CDR3 sequences, 15% to 20% of them singletons. Whole-study findings and limits: The study identified a TCR beta motif of about eight highly homologous variants that appeared characteristic of ankylosing spondylitis blood.

The sample was blood, either unsorted or a sorted T cell fraction (not recorded which). The source of these receptors is a male donor with ankylosing spondylitis.

V usage is TRBV20-1 and J usage is TRBJ2-3, with D possibly TRBD2 on 5 matching bases. Germline V lookup: CDR1 DFQATT, CDR2 SNEGSKA (reference sequence). CDR3 length: 14 amino acids. V dropped 7 bases and J dropped 1 base, with 15 bases sitting between them. The CDR3 loop reads CSDAGGSGTDTQYF. CDR3 DNA: TGCAGTGACGCAGGTGGGAGCGGCACAGATACGCAGTATTTT.

This clonotype was detected a few times. The chain carries TRBV29-1 and TRBJ1-2, with TRBD1 as a possible D gene (6 bases). The V gene's germline CDR1 is SQVTM and CDR2 ANQGSEA. The CDR3 contains 12 residues. Trimming cost V 2 bases and J 7 bases, with 11 bases left between them. The CDR3 nucleotides are TGCAGCGTTGAAAAAGGGGGGAGTGGCTACACCTTC. Its protein is CSVEKGGSGYTF.

In this sample, this clonotype turned up a few times. The rearrangement uses TRBV10-3 and TRBJ2-7, with 12 bases that match TRBD1. The CDR3 has 17 amino acids. Germline CDR1 ENHRY, CDR2 SYGVKD. The V and J ends lost 3 bases and 5 bases, in that order; junction bases with no gene match: 11. The CDR3 bases are TGTGCCATCAGTGACCCGACGGGGGACAGGGGGCTTGACGAGCAGTACTTC. Encoded protein: CAISDPTGDRGLDEQYF.

The CDR3 sequence is CASSWDSALGYTF. The CDR3 DNA sequence: TGCGCCAGCAGCTGGGACAGCGCTCTTGGCTACACCTTC. The chain employs TRBV5-1 and TRBJ1-2, with 7 bases identical to TRBD1. Germline V CDR1 and CDR2: SGHRS, YFSETQ. Trimming at V came to 3 bases and at J to 7 bases, leaving 6 bases not matched to a gene. The CDR3 contains 13 residues. Full variable domain (rest looked up from reference TRBV5-1 and TRBJ1-2): KAGVTQTPRYLIKTRGQQVTLSCSPISGHRSVSWYQQTPGQGLQFLFEYFSETQRNKGNFPGRFSGRQFSNSRSEMNVSTLELGDSALYLCASSWDSALGYTFGSGTRLTVV.

J is TRBJ1-1 and V is TRBV3-1; perhaps TRBD1 as D (5 bases). The germline CDR1 and CDR2 sequences are LGHDT and YNNKEL (reference sequence). Trimming took 4 bases from V and 0 from J, leaving 18 bases between them. This CDR3 comprises 17 residues. The CDR3 sequence is CASSLLGGTDMNTEAFF. The DNA of the CDR3 is TGTGCCAGCAGCCTCCTTGGGGGGACGGATATGAACACTGAAGCTTTCTTT.

This clonotype was found a few times. The chain combines TRBV9 with TRBJ1-4, with 9 nucleotides matching TRBD1. V shed 0 bases, J shed 5 bases, and the junction held 2 bases outside the gene matches. The CDR3 is 15 amino acids. Germline V gene sequence: CDR1 SGDLS, CDR2 YYNGEE. CDR3 in amino acids: CASSVDTGGNEKLFF. CDR3 nucleotide sequence: TGTGCCAGCAGCGTAGACACAGGGGGCAATGAAAAACTGTTTTTT.

This clonotype has at least ten counts. The V and J genes are TRBV11-2 and TRBJ2-3; no reliable D call. This CDR3 is built from 12 residues. Germline-derived CDR1 and CDR2 are SGHAT and FQNNGV. The V and J ends lost 2 bases and 2 bases respectively, with 2 bases between them. CDR3 DNA: TGTGCCAGCAGCTTACCCACAGATACGCAGTATTTT. This sequence encodes CASSLPTDTQYF.

Regarding this clonotype: Sequence at one end of the junction differs from germline and may be a read error. This rearrangement joins TRBV12-3 or TRBV12-4 to TRBJ2-7; 9 nucleotides agree with TRBD1. This CDR3 has 13 amino acids. The CDR3 DNA sequence: TGTGCCAGCAGTCTCTCCCGGGACAGGGTTTGGGACTTC. It codes for CASSLSRDRVWDF.

This clonotype was detected a few times. V usage is TRBV28 and J usage is TRBJ2-7; 10 bases map to TRBD2. The germline V gene encodes CDR1 MDHEN and CDR2 SYDVKM. After removal of 5 bases from V and 2 bases from J, the junction contained 6 bases not matched to a gene. CDR3 size: 15 residues. The CDR3 reads CASSHQREGPYEQYF. The CDR3 DNA reads TGTGCCAGCAGTCACCAGCGGGAGGGCCCCTACGAGCAGTACTTC.

The chain carries TRBV7-2 and TRBJ1-1; D gene unclear. V dropped 6 bases and J dropped 0 bases, with 14 bases sitting between them. The CDR3 spans 15 residues. Germline V gene lookup returns CDR1 SGHTA and CDR2 FQGNSA. The CDR3 sequence is CASSSSSRVNTEAFF. The CDR3 DNA reads as TGTGCCAGCAGTTCCAGTTCGAGGGTGAACACTGAAGCTTTCTTT.

This clonotype was counted only a few times. The chain recombines TRBV10-2 with TRBJ1-5; weak D call: TRBD1 (6 bases). The CDR3 is 15 residues long. Trimming pared 4 bases from V and 5 bases from J, leaving 15 bases between. The germline V gene encodes CDR1 WSHSY and CDR2 SAAADI. The CDR3 sequence: CASSVIGGGDQPQHF. In nucleotides, the CDR3 is TGCGCCAGCAGTGTAATAGGGGGAGGTGATCAGCCCCAGCATTTT.

The rearrangement joins TRBV20-1 to TRBJ2-7; D may be TRBD1 or TRBD2 (5 bases each). In germline, CDR1 is DFQATT, CDR2 SNEGSKA (reference sequence). The CDR3 totals 13 residues. The DNA of the CDR3 is TGCAGCGCTCTTGGGGACCTTTCCTACGAGCAGTACTTC. This sequence encodes CSALGDLSYEQYF.

This clonotype was seen a few times. The chain carries TRBV5-1 and TRBJ1-2; unclear D gene. Germline CDR1 and CDR2: SGHRS and YFSETQ. The ends were cut back, 0 bases at V and 2 bases at J, with 11 bases in the middle. CDR3 length: 15 residues. CDR3 DNA sequence: TGCGCCAGCAGCTTGGCCCCCCAGGTGAACTATGGCTACACCTTC. Amino acids: CASSLAPQVNYGYTF.

The chain carries TRBV4-3 and TRBJ2-2; 8 bases align to TRBD1. The V gene's germline CDR1 is LGHNA and CDR2 YSLEER. V shed 1 base, J shed 3 bases, and the junction held 4 bases outside the gene matches. The CDR3 runs 16 residues. This CDR3 reads CASSQAGGSDTGELFF. CDR3 nucleotides: TGCGCCAGCAGCCAAGCAGGGGGCAGCGACACCGGGGAGCTGTTTTTT.

This clonotype was counted only a few times. The chain joins TRBV10-1 to TRBJ1-1; perhaps TRBD1 as D (6 bases). The CDR3 is 14 amino acids. V was trimmed by 6 bases and J by 4 bases, leaving 15 bases between them. Per germline, CDR1 WNHNN and CDR2 SYGVQD (reference sequence). CDR3 bases: TGCGCCAGCAGGAGAGACAGGTCCGGCACTGAAGCTTTCTTT. This sequence encodes CASRRDRSGTEAFF.

This clonotype was seen more than once but under ten times. The rearrangement uses TRBV29-1 and TRBJ1-1; D is unresolved. V was trimmed by 4 bases and J by 1 base, leaving 4 bases between them. CDR1 and CDR2 (germline): SQVTM, ANQGSEA. This CDR3 has 11 amino acids. The CDR3 here is CSVVTNTEAFF. The CDR3 nucleotides read TGCAGCGTTGTCACGAACACTGAAGCTTTCTTT.

This clonotype has a handful of counts. This chain connects TRBV12-3 or TRBV12-4 to TRBJ2-7; a possible D gene is TRBD2 (6 bases). CDR3 size: 12 residues. Trimming took off 5 bases at V and 5 bases at J, with 10 bases between the two ends. CDR3 sequence (DNA): TGTGCCAGCAGTCCGGGGGTTCACGAGCAGTACTTC. The encoded protein is CASSPGVHEQYF.

The chain is built from TRBV10-3 and TRBJ1-1, with D perhaps matching TRBD1 (6 bases). The germline CDR1 and CDR2 sequences are ENHRY and SYGVKD. The length of the CDR3 is 15 residues. V was trimmed by 0 bases and J by 0 bases, leaving 8 bases between them. CDR3 bases: TGTGCCATCAGTGAGTCGGACAGATTGAACACTGAAGCTTTCTTT. Translation gives CAISESDRLNTEAFF.

This chain links TRBV7-3 with TRBJ2-1; no definite D call. The CDR3 consists of 14 residues. Germline V gene data show CDR1 as SGHTA and CDR2 as FQGTGA. The ends were cut back, 5 bases at V and 0 bases at J, with 8 bases in the middle. CDR3 protein: CASSTTGSYNEQFF. The DNA of the CDR3 is TGTGCCAGCAGCACCACCGGCTCCTACAATGAGCAGTTCTTC.

The rearrangement uses TRBV20-1 and TRBJ1-4; D uncertain. Germline CDR1 is DFQATT and CDR2 is SNEGSKA (reference sequence). Between the trimmed V and J ends, which lost 0 bases and 10 bases, there was a span of 12 bases. The CDR3 is made up of 13 amino acids. The CDR3, as DNA: TGCAGTGCTAGAGACCACGTAACGGGAAAACTGTTTTTT. Its translation: CSARDHVTGKLFF.